The 10 T cell receptor beta chains reported below all come from one sample, sequenced in a study of T cells in tuberculosis. The data were produced by immunoSEQ multiplex PCR, yet TCRdb's version contains in-frame clones alone and is incomplete. In the table there are 30,000 to 35,000 clones, approximately 91% of which are singletons. The sequenced material came from PBMCs. The source is a donor aged 10-29 years with latent tuberculosis or without tuberculosis infection.

The chain joins TRBV9 to TRBJ2-6; tentatively, D is TRBD1 (5 bases). The CDR3 spans 15 residues. V lost 2 bases to trimming and J lost 4 bases, with 10 bases between them. Germline CDR1 and CDR2: SGDLS and YYNGEE. This CDR3 is CASSVSGHGANVLTF. The CDR3 region has the DNA TGTGCCAGCAGCGTCTCAGGGCACGGGGCCAACGTCCTGACTTTC.

CDR3 in amino acids: CSVLLGGIWDEQYF. The CDR3 nucleotides are TGCAGCGTCTTACTGGGGGGGATTTGGGACGAGCAGTACTTC. The genes are TRBV29-1 and TRBJ2-7, with 7 bases fitting TRBD2. V lost 6 bases, J lost 5 bases, and 13 bases stayed unmatched. Germline V gene lookup returns CDR1 SQVTM and CDR2 ANQGSEA. The CDR3 contains 14 residues.

The chain joins TRBV6-5 to TRBJ1-2; no reliable D call. Germline assignment: CDR1 MNHEY and CDR2 SVGAGI. V was cut by 4 bases and J by 5 bases, with 5 bases left in between. The CDR3 is 11 residues long. CDR3 coding DNA: TGTGCCAGCAGTTCGGGATATGGCTACACCTTC. This codes for CASSSGYGYTF.

The chain joins TRBV27 to TRBJ1-4; D is perhaps TRBD1 (6 bases). The V gene's germline CDR1 is MNHEY and CDR2 SMNVEV (reference sequence). Between the trimmed V and J ends, which lost 1 base and 7 bases, there was a span of 10 bases. The CDR3 is made up of 14 amino acids. CDR3 region: CASSLYGTLEKLFF. The CDR3, as DNA: TGTGCCAGCAGTTTATATGGGACACTTGAAAAACTGTTTTTT.

This chain uses TRBV5-4 with TRBJ2-5, with D tentatively TRBD1 (5 bases). Germline assignment: CDR1 SGHNT and CDR2 YYREEE (reference sequence). The CDR3 contains 14 residues. Trimming pared 4 bases from V and 2 bases from J, leaving 12 bases between. The CDR3 is CASSPGRTQETQYF. In nucleotides, the CDR3 is TGTGCCAGCAGCCCCGGACGGACACAAGAGACCCAGTACTTC.

This chain uses TRBV5-6 with TRBJ2-1, with a possible D match to TRBD2 (6 bases). The CDR3 extends over 16 amino acids. Trimming took off 4 bases at V and 3 bases at J, with 17 bases between the two ends. The germline gives CDR1 SGHDT, CDR2 YYEEEE. The CDR3 loop reads CASSGRPGSRYNEQFF. The CDR3 coding sequence is TGTGCCAGCAGCGGGAGGCCGGGTTCCCGCTACAATGAGCAGTTCTTC.

The chain is built from TRBV30 and TRBJ1-5; 7 nucleotides match TRBD1. Trimming at V came to 5 bases and at J to 0 bases, leaving 7 bases not matched to a gene. The CDR3 runs 15 residues. The germline V gene encodes CDR1 GTSNPN and CDR2 SVGIG (reference sequence). CDR3 nucleotides: TGTGCCTGGTCCAGGGGGACAGATAGCAATCAGCCCCAGCATTTT. This gives the protein CAWSRGTDSNQPQHF.

This clone was counted once. The chain uses TRBV9 and TRBJ2-3; 7 bases agree with TRBD1. This CDR3 is 17 amino acids long. The V and J ends lost 0 bases and 0 bases, in that order; junction bases with no gene match: 7. The V gene's germline CDR1 is SGDLS and CDR2 YYNGEE. The CDR3 nucleotides are TGTGCCAGCAGCGTAGTGACAGGGTTGGGGAGCACAGATACGCAGTATTTT. This translates into CASSVVTGLGSTDTQYF. Supplemented by reference TRBV9 and TRBJ2-3, the full variable domain reads DSGVTQTPKHLITATGQRVTLRCSPRSGDLSVYWYQQSLDQGLQFLIQYYNGEERAKGNILERFSAQQFPDLHSELNLSSLELGDSALYFCASSVVTGLGSTDTQYFGPGTRLTVL.

V usage is TRBV28 and J usage is TRBJ1-5; D is unclear. The CDR3 consists of 14 residues. V lost 5 bases and J lost 11, with 19 bases in between. Germline V gives CDR1 MDHEN, CDR2 SYDVKM. In DNA, the CDR3 is TGTGCCAGCAGTCCCCTTCGACTCGCCGGGACCCAGCATTTT. Protein product: CASSPLRLAGTQHF.

In regard to this clone: A read error may produce the germline difference seen at one junction end. The chain joins TRBV6-4 to TRBJ2-1, with 9 bases lining up with TRBD2. CDR1 and CDR2 (germline): MRHNA, SNTAGT. The CDR3 has 15 amino acids. For the CDR3, the DNA is TGTACCAGCAGTGAGACTAGCGGCTCCTACAATGAGCAGTTCTTC. This gives the protein CTSSETSGSYNEQFF.